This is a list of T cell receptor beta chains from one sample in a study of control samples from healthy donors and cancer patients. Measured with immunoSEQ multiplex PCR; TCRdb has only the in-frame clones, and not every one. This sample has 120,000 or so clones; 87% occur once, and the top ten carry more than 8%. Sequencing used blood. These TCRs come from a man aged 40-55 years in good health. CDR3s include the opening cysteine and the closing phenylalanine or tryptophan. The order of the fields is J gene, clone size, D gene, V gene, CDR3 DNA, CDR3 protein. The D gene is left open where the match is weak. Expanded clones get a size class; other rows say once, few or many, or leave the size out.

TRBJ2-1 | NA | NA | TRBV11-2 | TGTGCCAGCAGCTTAGGTCCCTCCGTGGGGGGGCGCAATGAGCAGTTCTTC | CASSLGPSVGGRNEQFF
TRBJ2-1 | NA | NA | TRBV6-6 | TGTGCCAGCAGTACGAGGGGGGGCCATGAGCAGTTCTTC | CASSTRGGHEQFF
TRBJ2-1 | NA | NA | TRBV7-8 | TGTGCCAGCAGCTTACAGGCGGGTCCTACTTACTCCTACAATGAGCAGTTCTTC | CASSLQAGPTYSYNEQFF
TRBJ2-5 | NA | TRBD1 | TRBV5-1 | TGCGCCAGCAGCAGGGACAGGGCGCCGGGGGAACAAGAGGAGACCCAGTACTTC | CASSRDRAPGEQEETQYF
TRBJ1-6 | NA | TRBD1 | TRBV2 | TGTGCCAGCAGCTCACAGGGGGCTGGATCACCCCTCCACTTT | CASSSQGAGSPLHF
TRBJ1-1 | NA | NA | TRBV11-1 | TGTGCCAGCAGCCTCTTTTACCGAGTAAGTGAAGCTTTCTTT | CASSLFYRVSEAFF
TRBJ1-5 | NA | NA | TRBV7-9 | TGTGCCAGCAGCTCATGGGGTAGCAATCAGCCCCAGCATTTT | CASSSWGSNQPQHF
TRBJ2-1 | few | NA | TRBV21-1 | TGTGCCAGCAGTAGACTAGCGGGGGGCTACAATGAGCAGTTCTTC | CASSRLAGGYNEQFF
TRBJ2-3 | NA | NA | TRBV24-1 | TGTGCCACCAGTGATTCTCCCCTAATGGGTACGCAGTATTTT | CATSDSPLMGTQYF
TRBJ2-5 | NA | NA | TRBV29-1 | TGCAGCGTTGAAGACGGACTAACAGGAAAAGAGACCCAGTACTTC | CSVEDGLTGKETQYF
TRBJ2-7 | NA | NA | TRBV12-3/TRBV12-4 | TGTGCCAGCAGTTTAGCGCTGCGGGCCGAGCAGTACTTC | CASSLALRAEQYF
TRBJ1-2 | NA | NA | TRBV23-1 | TGCGCCAGCAGTCATCTTCAGGGGATAGGCTATGGCTACACCTTC | CASSHLQGIGYGYTF
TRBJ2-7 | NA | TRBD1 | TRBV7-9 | TGTGCCAGCAGCTTCCTCGGGACAGCCTACGAGCAGTACTTC | CASSFLGTAYEQYF
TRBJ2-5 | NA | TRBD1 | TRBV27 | TGTGCCAGCAGTCCACTAACAGGGGGCGGAAAGACCCAGTACTTC | CASSPLTGGGKTQYF
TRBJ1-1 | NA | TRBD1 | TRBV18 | TGTGCCAGCTCAGTACAGGGGGTCTTGAACACTGAAGCTTTCTTT | CASSVQGVLNTEAFF
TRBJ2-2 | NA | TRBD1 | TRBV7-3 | TGTGCCAGCAGCTTAAGGGCGTCAGGGGGCACCGGGGAGCTGTTTTTT | CASSLRASGGTGELFF
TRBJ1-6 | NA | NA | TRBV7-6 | TGTGCCAGCAGCCTCGGCCATGCTCATTCACCCCTCCACTTT | CASSLGHAHSPLHF
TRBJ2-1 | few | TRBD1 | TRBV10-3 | TGTGCCATCAGTGAGCCCCGGGACAGGGGGAATGAGCAGTTCTTC | CAISEPRDRGNEQFF
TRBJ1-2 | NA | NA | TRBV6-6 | TGTGCCAGCAGTTACGGGGCGGGGGGCGCCTATGGCTACACCTTC | CASSYGAGGAYGYTF
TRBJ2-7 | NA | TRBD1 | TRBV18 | TGTGCCAGCTCACCCTATGCCGGGACAGGGATCTACGAGCAGTACTTC | CASSPYAGTGIYEQYF
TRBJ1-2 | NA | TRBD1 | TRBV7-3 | TGTGCCAGCAGCTTGACAGGGGTAGGCTATGGCTACACCTTC | CASSLTGVGYGYTF
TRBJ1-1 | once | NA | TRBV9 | TGTGCCAGCAGCCCTAGAGGTGGGGGAAACACTGAAGCTTTCTTT | CASSPRGGGNTEAFF
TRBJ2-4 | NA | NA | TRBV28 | TGTGCCAGCGGTGTCAGAGTGATAGCCAAAAACATTCAGTACTTC | CASGVRVIAKNIQYF
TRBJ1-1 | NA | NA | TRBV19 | TGTGCCAGTACCTTCGGGACTGAAGCTTTCTTT | CASTFGTEAFF
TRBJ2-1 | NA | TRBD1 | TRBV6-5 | TGTGCCAGCAGTTTCCGGGACAGAAGCTACAATGAGCAGTTCTTC | CASSFRDRSYNEQFF
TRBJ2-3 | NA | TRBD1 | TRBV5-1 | TGCGCCAGCAGCTTGGGGGACAGGGGGCAGCCAGATACGCAGTATTTT | CASSLGDRGQPDTQYF
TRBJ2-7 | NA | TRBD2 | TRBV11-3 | TGTGCCAGCAGCTTGGGCAGGGGTGCAGGACTAGCGGGCTCCTACGAGCAGTACTTC | CASSLGRGAGLAGSYEQYF
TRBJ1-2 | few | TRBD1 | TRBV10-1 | TGCGCCAGCAGTTTGGACAGGGACGATGGCTACACCTTC | CASSLDRDDGYTF
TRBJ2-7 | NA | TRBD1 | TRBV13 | TGTGCCAGCAGCAGAGGACAGGGGGGACCCTACGAGCAGTACTTC | CASSRGQGGPYEQYF